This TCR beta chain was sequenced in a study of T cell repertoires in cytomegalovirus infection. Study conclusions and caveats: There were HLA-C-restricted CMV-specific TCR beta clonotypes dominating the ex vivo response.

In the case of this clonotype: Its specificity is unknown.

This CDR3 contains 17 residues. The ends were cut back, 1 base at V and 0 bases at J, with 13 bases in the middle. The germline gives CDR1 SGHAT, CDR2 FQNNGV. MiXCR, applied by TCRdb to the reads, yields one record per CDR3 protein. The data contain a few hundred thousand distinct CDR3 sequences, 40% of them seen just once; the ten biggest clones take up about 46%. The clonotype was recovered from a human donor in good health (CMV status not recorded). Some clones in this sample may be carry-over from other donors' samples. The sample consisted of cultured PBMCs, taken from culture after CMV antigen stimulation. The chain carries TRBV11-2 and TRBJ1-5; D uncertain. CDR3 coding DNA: TGTGCCAGCAGCTTAGGGCCCGCCCTGGATAGCAATCAGCCCCAGCATTTT. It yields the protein CASSLGPALDSNQPQHF.